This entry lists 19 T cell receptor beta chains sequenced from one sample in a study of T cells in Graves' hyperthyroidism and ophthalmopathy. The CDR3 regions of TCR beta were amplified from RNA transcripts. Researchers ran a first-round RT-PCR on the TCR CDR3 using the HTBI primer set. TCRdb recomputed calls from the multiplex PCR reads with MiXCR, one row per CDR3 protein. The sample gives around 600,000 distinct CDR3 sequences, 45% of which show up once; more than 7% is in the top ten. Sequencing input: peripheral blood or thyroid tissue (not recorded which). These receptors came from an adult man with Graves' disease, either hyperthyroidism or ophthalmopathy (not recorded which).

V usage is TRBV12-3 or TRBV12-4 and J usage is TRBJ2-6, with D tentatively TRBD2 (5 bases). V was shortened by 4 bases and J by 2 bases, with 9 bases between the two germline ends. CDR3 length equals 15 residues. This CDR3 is CASSSGITGANVLTF. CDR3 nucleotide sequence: TGTGCCAGCAGTTCCGGGATCACTGGGGCCAACGTCCTGACTTTC.

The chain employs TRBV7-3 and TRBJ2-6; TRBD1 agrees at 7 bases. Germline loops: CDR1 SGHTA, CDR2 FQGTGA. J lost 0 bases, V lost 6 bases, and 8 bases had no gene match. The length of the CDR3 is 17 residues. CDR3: CASSPRQGSSGANVLTF. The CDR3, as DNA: TGTGCCAGCAGTCCCCGACAGGGAAGCTCTGGGGCCAACGTCCTGACTTTC.

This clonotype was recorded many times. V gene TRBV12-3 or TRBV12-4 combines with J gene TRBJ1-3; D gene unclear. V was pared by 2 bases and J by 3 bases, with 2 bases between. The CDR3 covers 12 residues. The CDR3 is CASSLLGNTIYF. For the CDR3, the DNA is TGTGCCAGCAGTTTACTTGGAAACACCATATATTTT.

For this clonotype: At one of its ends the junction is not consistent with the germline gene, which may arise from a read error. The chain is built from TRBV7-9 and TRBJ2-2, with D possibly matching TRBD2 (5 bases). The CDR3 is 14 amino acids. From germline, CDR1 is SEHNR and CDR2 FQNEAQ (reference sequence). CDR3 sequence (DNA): TGCGCCAGCAGCACTCGACTAAACACCGGGGAGCTGTTTTTT. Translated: CASSTRLNTGELFF.

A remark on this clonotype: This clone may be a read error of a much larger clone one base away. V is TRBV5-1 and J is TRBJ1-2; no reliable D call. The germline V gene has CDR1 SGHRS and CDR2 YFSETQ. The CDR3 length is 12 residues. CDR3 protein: CANSLSRSGYTF. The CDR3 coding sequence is TGTGCCAACAGCTTAAGTAGGAGTGGCTACACCTTC. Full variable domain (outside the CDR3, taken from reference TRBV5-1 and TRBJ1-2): KAGVTQTPRYLIKTRGQQVTLSCSPISGHRSVSWYQQTPGQGLQFLFEYFSETQRNKGNFPGRFSGRQFSNSRSEMNVSTLELGDSALYLCANSLSRSGYTFGSGTRLTVV.

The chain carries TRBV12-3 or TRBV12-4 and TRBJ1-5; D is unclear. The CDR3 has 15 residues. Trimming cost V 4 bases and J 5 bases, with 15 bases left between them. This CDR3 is CASSSSFGIDQPQHF. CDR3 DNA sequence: TGTGCCAGCAGTTCCAGTTTCGGGATCGATCAGCCCCAGCATTTT.

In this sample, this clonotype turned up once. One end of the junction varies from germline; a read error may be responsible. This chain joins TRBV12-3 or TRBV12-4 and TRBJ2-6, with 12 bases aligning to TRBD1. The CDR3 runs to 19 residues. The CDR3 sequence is CASSPPWGTGGSGANGLTF. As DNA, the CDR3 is TGTGCCAGCAGTCCCCCCTGGGGGACAGGGGGCTCTGGGGCCAACGGCCTGACTTTC.

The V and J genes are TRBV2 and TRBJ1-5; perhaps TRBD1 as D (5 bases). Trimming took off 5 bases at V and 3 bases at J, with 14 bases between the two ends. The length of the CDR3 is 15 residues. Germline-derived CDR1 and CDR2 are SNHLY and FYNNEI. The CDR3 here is CASSFPGGFNQPQHF. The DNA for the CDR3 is TGTGCCAGCAGTTTCCCGGGGGGGTTCAATCAGCCCCAGCATTTT. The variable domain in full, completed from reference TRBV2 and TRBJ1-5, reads EPEVTQTPSHQVTQMGQEVILRCVPISNHLYFYWYRQILGQKVEFLVSFYNNEISEKSEIFDDQFSVERPDGSNFTLKIRSTKLEDSAMYFCASSFPGGFNQPQHFGDGTRLSIL.

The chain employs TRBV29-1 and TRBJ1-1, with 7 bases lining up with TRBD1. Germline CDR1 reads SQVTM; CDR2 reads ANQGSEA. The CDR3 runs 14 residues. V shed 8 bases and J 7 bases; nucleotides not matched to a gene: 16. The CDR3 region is CSTRGQGSWGEAFF. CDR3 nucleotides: TGCAGCACAAGGGGGCAGGGGAGTTGGGGTGAAGCTTTCTTT.

The chain's CDR3 is CASRHQGINQPQHF. The CDR3 DNA reads as TGTGCCAGCAGACACCAGGGTATCAATCAGCCCCAGCATTTT. The chain employs TRBV6-5 and TRBJ1-5; possible D gene TRBD1, 5 bases. The CDR3 is 14 residues long. Per the germline V gene, CDR1 is MNHEY and CDR2 is SVGAGI. The germline V and J ends were trimmed by 6 bases and 3 bases, with 12 bases remaining between them.

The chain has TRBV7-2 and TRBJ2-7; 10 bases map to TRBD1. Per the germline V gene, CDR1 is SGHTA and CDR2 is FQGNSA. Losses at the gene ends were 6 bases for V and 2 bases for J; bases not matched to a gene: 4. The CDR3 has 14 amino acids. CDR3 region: CASRGTGDTYEQYF. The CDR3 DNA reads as TGTGCCAGCAGAGGGACAGGGGACACCTACGAGCAGTACTTC. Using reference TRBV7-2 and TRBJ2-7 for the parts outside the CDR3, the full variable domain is GAGVSQSPSNKVTEKGKDVELRCDPISGHTALYWYRQSLGQGLEFLIYFQGNSAPDKSGLPSDRFSAERTGGSVSTLTIQRTQQEDSAVYLCASRGTGDTYEQYFGPGTRLTVT.

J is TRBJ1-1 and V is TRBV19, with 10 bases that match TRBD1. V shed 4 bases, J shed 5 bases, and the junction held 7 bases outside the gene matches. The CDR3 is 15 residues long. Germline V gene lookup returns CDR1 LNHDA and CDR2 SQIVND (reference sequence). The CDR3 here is CASSTGAGQGTEAFF. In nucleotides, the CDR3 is TGTGCCAGTAGTACCGGGGCGGGACAGGGGACTGAAGCTTTCTTT.

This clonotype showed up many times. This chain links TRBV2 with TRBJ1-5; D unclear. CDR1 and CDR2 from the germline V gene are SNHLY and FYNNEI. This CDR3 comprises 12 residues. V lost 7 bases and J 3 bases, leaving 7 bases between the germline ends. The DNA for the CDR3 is TGTGCCAGCAACGAGGCCAATCAGCCCCAGCATTTT. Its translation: CASNEANQPQHF.

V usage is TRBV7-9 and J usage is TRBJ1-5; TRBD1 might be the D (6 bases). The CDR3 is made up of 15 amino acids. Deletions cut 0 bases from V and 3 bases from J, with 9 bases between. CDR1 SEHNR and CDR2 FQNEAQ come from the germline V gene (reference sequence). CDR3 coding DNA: TGTGCCAGCAGCTTAGCAGGGGACAACAATCAGCCCCAGCATTTT. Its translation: CASSLAGDNNQPQHF.

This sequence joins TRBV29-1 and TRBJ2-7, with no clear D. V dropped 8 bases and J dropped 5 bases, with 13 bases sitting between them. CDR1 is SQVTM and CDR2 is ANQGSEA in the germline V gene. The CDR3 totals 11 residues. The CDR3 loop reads CSPGVVDEQYF. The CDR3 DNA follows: TGCAGCCCGGGTGTGGTCGACGAGCAGTACTTC.

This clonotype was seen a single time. The DNA of the CDR3 is TGTGCCAGTAGAGGGGAGACAGGGAGAGTTGTCTATGGCTACACCTTC. Its translation: CASRGETGRVVYGYTF. The V and J genes are TRBV19 and TRBJ1-2; the match to TRBD1 covers 7 bases. From germline, CDR1 is LNHDA and CDR2 SQIVND (reference sequence). V gave up 6 bases and J gave up 4 bases; unmatched junction bases: 14. The CDR3 spans 16 residues.

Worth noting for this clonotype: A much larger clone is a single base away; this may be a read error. The CDR3 region is CSVGYEEGWNTGAFF. The CDR3, as DNA: TGCAGCGTTGGATACGAGGAGGGTTGGAACACTGGAGCTTTCTTT. The rearrangement joins TRBV29-1 to TRBJ1-1; D not certain. The germline gives CDR1 SQVTM, CDR2 ANQGSEA. The CDR3 loop spans 15 amino acids.

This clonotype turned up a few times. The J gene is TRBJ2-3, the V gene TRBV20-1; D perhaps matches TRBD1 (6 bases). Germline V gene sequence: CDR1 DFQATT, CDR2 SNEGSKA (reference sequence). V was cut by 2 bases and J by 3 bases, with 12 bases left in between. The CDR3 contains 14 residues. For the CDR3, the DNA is TGCAGTGCTAGAATGGGGGCGCGTACAGATACGCAGTATTTT. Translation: CSARMGARTDTQYF.

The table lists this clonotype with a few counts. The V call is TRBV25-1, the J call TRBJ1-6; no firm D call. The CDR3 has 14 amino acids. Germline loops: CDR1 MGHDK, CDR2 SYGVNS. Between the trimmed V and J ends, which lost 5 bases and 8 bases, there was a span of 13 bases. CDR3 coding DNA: TGTGCCAGCAGTTTACCTGGGCCGGATTCACCCCTCCACTTT. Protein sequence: CASSLPGPDSPLHF.